This entry concerns a single T cell receptor beta chain. Sequencing was performed with immunoSEQ multiplex PCR; in TCRdb, only in-frame clones are kept and a portion is missing. The repertoire holds roughly 100,000 clones, with approximately 92% as singletons. These data belong to a study of control samples from healthy donors and cancer patients. CDR1 is SGHRS, CDR2 YFSETQ, per germline. V was trimmed by 3 bases and J by 2 bases, leaving 20 bases between them. The CDR3 is 17 amino acids. Sequencing used blood. This receptor was taken from a human donor in good health. The donor label of this sample is uncertain. The V and J genes are TRBV5-1 and TRBJ1-2, with D tentatively TRBD1 (6 bases). The CDR3 nucleotides read TGCGCCAGCAGCTCCTCCTCGACAGGCCAGTGGAACTATGGCTACACCTTC. Translated, it gives CASSSSSTGQWNYGYTF.